One and the same sample provided the 29 T cell receptor beta chains below, sequenced in a study of CXCR3-negative and CXCR3-positive naive CD8 T cells. These receptors have no identified antigens. UMI-labeled TRB cDNA libraries were prepared by 5' RACE. Reanalyzing the 5' RACE reads, TCRdb keeps one entry per CDR3 protein, without DNA. The table lists about 130,000 distinct CDR3 sequences. Study outcomes and limitations: For CXCR3-positive naive cells, TRB CDR3s were more hydrophobic than those of CXCR3-negative naive cells.

The sample consisted of naive CXCR3+ CD8+ T cells from blood. Subset described: CD45RO-CCR7+CD27+CD95- naive CD8+ T cells expressing CXCR3 (TNR3+). These receptors originate from a human donor in good health. Some clones in this sample may be carry-over from other donors' samples.

V is TRBV27 and J is TRBJ1-2; checking the TCRdb D call of TRBD1 is not possible without DNA. Germline V CDR1 and CDR2: MNHEY, SMNVEV (reference sequence). The CDR3 has 15 amino acids. CDR3 protein: CASSIDRTGFIGYTF.

J is TRBJ2-1 and V is TRBV10-3; TCRdb's D gene call, TRBD1, goes unchecked for lack of DNA. Germline CDR1 is ENHRY and CDR2 is SYGVKD. This CDR3 region has 13 residues. CDR3 sequence: CAVRDRTYNEQFF.

V and J are TRBV5-1 and TRBJ2-1; with no DNA, the TCRdb D assignment of TRBD1 cannot be verified. Looked up from germline, CDR1 is SGHRS and CDR2 is YFSETQ. The CDR3 contains 16 residues. CDR3 loop: CASSSPRGAVNNEQFF.

This chain joins TRBV7-9 and TRBJ1-1. CDR1 and CDR2 (germline): SEHNR, FQNEAQ (reference sequence). This CDR3 is built from 13 residues. The CDR3: CASRKGMNTEAFF. The complete variable domain, with remaining parts taken from reference TRBV7-9 and TRBJ1-1, reads DTGVSQNPRHKITKRGQNVTFRCDPISEHNRLYWYRQTLGQGPEFLTYFQNEAQLEKSRLLSDRFSAERPKGSFSTLEIQRTEQGDSAMYLCASRKGMNTEAFFGQGTRLTVV.

The chain carries TRBV6-5 and TRBJ1-1; the TCRdb call, TRBD1, lacks DNA for checking. CDR3 length: 14 residues. In germline, CDR1 is MNHEY, CDR2 SVGAGI. CDR3 amino acids: CASSGQGAGTEAFF.

The chain combines TRBV9 with TRBJ1-1; TCRdb calls TRBD1, which cannot be checked without DNA. The CDR3 is 16 amino acids. Germline-derived CDR1 and CDR2 are SGDLS and YYNGEE. CDR3 amino acids: CASSFRDRGTNTEAFF.

V usage is TRBV6-2 or TRBV6-3 and J usage is TRBJ2-3; TCRdb's D call of TRBD1 is untestable without DNA. The CDR3 contains 17 residues. Per germline, CDR1 MNHEY and CDR2 SVGEGT. CDR3 sequence: CASSYPRSGAEADTQYF.

The chain employs TRBV6-5 and TRBJ2-7. The CDR3 has 14 residues. Germline V lookup: CDR1 MNHEY, CDR2 SVGAGI. CDR3 in amino acids: CASSYSHLPYEQYF.

The chain links TRBV4-1 to TRBJ1-1. The CDR3 spans 14 residues. Germline V lookup: CDR1 MGHRA, CDR2 YSYEKL. CDR3 in amino acids: CASSQEVRETEAFF.

The chain couples TRBV4-2 to TRBJ1-1; the TRBD1 assignment by TCRdb is unverifiable without DNA. The CDR3 contains 15 residues. Germline values: CDR1 LGHNA, CDR2 YNFKEQ. This chain's CDR3 is CASSQDRDLNTEAFF.

The CDR3 protein is CASSIFHEQFF. The chain combines TRBV19 with TRBJ2-1. Germline V gene sequence: CDR1 LNHDA, CDR2 SQIVND (reference sequence). The CDR3 length is 11 residues.

J is TRBJ2-7 and V is TRBV28; as DNA is missing, the TRBD1 call by TCRdb cannot be tested. Germline CDR1 and CDR2: MDHEN and SYDVKM. This CDR3 has 17 residues. CDR3 region: CASSPLGQGGTAYEQYF.

This chain links TRBV6-5 with TRBJ2-7; the D gene TCRdb calls, TRBD1, cannot be checked with no DNA. CDR3 length: 13 amino acids. CDR1 is MNHEY and CDR2 is SVGAGI in the germline V gene. The CDR3 sequence is CASTLGTLYEQYF.

CDR3 protein: CASINQGGLGYTF. V and J are TRBV7-9 and TRBJ1-2; TCRdb lists TRBD1, though no DNA is available to test this call. Germline V lookup: CDR1 SEHNR, CDR2 FQNEAQ (reference sequence). This CDR3 region has 13 residues.

J is TRBJ2-7 and V is TRBV27. This CDR3 comprises 14 residues. Germline V gives CDR1 MNHEY, CDR2 SMNVEV (reference sequence). CDR3 protein: CASSLSGTFYEQYF.

This rearrangement joins TRBV6-6 to TRBJ1-1. The CDR3 length is 13 residues. Germline V gives CDR1 MNHNY, CDR2 SVGAGI (reference sequence). CDR3 protein: CASKISRNTEAFF.

The J gene is TRBJ1-1, the V gene TRBV6-5. The germline V gene has CDR1 MNHEY and CDR2 SVGAGI. This CDR3 comprises 14 residues. The CDR3 reads CASRLQGRITEAFF.

The chain links TRBV15 to TRBJ1-2; the TCRdb call, TRBD1, lacks DNA for checking. Germline V lookup: CDR1 LNHNV, CDR2 YYDKDF (reference sequence). The CDR3 loop spans 17 amino acids. The CDR3 reads CATSTRSLTGPMRGYTF.

The chain combines TRBV7-6 with TRBJ1-4; no DNA is available, so the TRBD1 call from TCRdb remains unchecked. The CDR3 length is 14 residues. The V gene's germline CDR1 is SGHVS and CDR2 FNYEAQ. Here the CDR3 reads CASSLDRLNEKLFF.

This CDR3 is CASSSPGGFYNEQFF. The chain recombines TRBV7-9 with TRBJ2-1; without DNA, the TCRdb call of TRBD1 cannot be checked. In germline, CDR1 is SEHNR, CDR2 FQNEAQ (reference sequence). This CDR3 is 15 amino acids long.

The genes are TRBV3-1 and TRBJ2-7. Germline V gives CDR1 LGHDT, CDR2 YNNKEL (reference sequence). The CDR3 runs 16 residues. The CDR3 is CASSQDAWRSSYEQYF.

J is TRBJ1-4 and V is TRBV12-3 or TRBV12-4. This CDR3 comprises 14 residues. The CDR3 sequence: CASSLWATHEKLFF.

V and J are TRBV6-2 or TRBV6-3 and TRBJ2-2; TCRdb indicates TRBD2, and absent DNA this call remains unverified. The CDR3 consists of 15 residues. The germline V gene has CDR1 MNHEY and CDR2 SVGEGT. The CDR3 sequence: CASSSVPRGPGELFF.

The chain recombines TRBV28 with TRBJ2-3; the D call from TCRdb, TRBD2, cannot be confirmed without DNA. Germline V gene lookup returns CDR1 MDHEN and CDR2 SYDVKM. This CDR3 is 17 amino acids long. CDR3 region: CASSLGPRAGVADTQYF.

The chain recombines TRBV9 with TRBJ1-1; TCRdb's D call, TRBD1, is unchecked because there is no DNA. The CDR3 is made up of 15 amino acids. Germline CDR1 and CDR2: SGDLS and YYNGEE. The CDR3 region is CASSVGGSPNTEAFF.

The chain links TRBV15 to TRBJ2-5. This CDR3 is 15 amino acids long. CDR1 is LNHNV and CDR2 is YYDKDF in the germline V gene (reference sequence). The CDR3 here is CATSGVRHFQETQYF.

The chain combines TRBV25-1 with TRBJ2-1; without DNA, the TCRdb call of TRBD1 cannot be checked. This CDR3 contains 15 residues. Germline V gives CDR1 MGHDK, CDR2 SYGVNS. This CDR3 is CASSEYLGAYNEQFF.

This chain connects TRBV6-6 to TRBJ1-1; the D call of TRBD1 rests on TCRdb alone, since no DNA is present to check it. The CDR3 contains 12 residues. The V gene's germline CDR1 is MNHNY and CDR2 SVGAGI (reference sequence). The CDR3: CASLGGNTEAFF.

This chain links TRBV7-2 with TRBJ1-5. The CDR3 consists of 14 residues. Germline-derived CDR1 and CDR2 are SGHTA and FQGNSA. The CDR3 is CASSLGGIRQPQHF.